Each of the 25 T cell receptor beta chains below was sequenced from the same sample in a study of blood T cells in healthy people across ages. Together with a sample-barcoded 5' primer, a J-beta primer mix was included in a second PCR lasting about 6 to 12 cycles. TCRdb reprocessed the 5' RACE reads with MiXCR, giving one entry per CDR3 protein. This table has around 400,000 distinct CDR3 sequences, roughly half appearing once. Sequenced sample: blood. These receptors were obtained from a man in his sixties in good health.

This clonotype was seen just once. V is TRBV28 and J is TRBJ2-7; 8 nucleotides agree with TRBD1. The CDR3 covers 14 residues. V lost 6 bases and J lost 0; bases outside the gene matches: 4. In germline, CDR1 is MDHEN, CDR2 SYDVKM. For the CDR3, the DNA is TGTGCCAGCAGGCCTACAGGGGGCTCCTACGAGCAGTACTTC. Protein product: CASRPTGGSYEQYF.

The chain joins TRBV10-1 to TRBJ2-1, with unresolved D. CDR1 and CDR2 (germline): WNHNN, SYGVQD (reference sequence). The CDR3 contains 15 residues. The V and J ends lost 3 bases and 8 bases respectively, with 17 bases between them. In nucleotides, the CDR3 is TGCGCCAGCAGTGATCAGTCGGCTACAAGCTATGAGCAGTTCTTC. Its translation: CASSDQSATSYEQFF.

V and J are TRBV12-3 or TRBV12-4 and TRBJ2-7, with 11 bases aligning to TRBD1. This CDR3 has 13 residues. The J segment lost 5 bases and the V segment lost 6 bases, leaving 3 bases of the junction unmatched. CDR3 loop: CASRGQGVNEQYF. Here the CDR3 DNA reads TGTGCCAGCAGGGGACAGGGGGTGAACGAGCAGTACTTC.

The chain links TRBV6-5 to TRBJ2-6; no definite D call. The CDR3 loop spans 15 amino acids. Per the germline V gene, CDR1 is MNHEY and CDR2 is SVGAGI. Trimming stripped 4 bases from V and 0 bases from J, with 7 bases between. The CDR3 loop reads CASSSQSSGANVLTF. As DNA, the CDR3 is TGTGCCAGCAGTTCACAGAGCTCTGGGGCCAACGTCCTGACTTTC.

This clonotype turned up a few times. This rearrangement joins TRBV20-1 to TRBJ2-4; 7 bases are shared with TRBD2. Germline CDR1 DFQATT, CDR2 SNEGSKA (reference sequence). V was clipped by 1 base and J by 13 bases; unmatched bases: 7. The CDR3 sequence is 12 residues long. The CDR3 loop reads CSARGLGGEQYF. CDR3 nucleotide sequence: TGCAGTGCTAGAGGTCTGGGAGGGGAGCAGTACTTC.

The rearrangement uses TRBV20-1 and TRBJ1-5, with TRBD1 as a possible D gene (6 bases). Between the trimmed V and J ends, which lost 3 bases and 6 bases, there was a span of 18 bases. CDR3 size: 15 residues. Germline V gene sequence: CDR1 DFQATT, CDR2 SNEGSKA (reference sequence). The CDR3 here is CSARNNREYGQPQHF. The CDR3 nucleotides are TGCAGTGCTAGGAACAACAGGGAGTACGGTCAGCCCCAGCATTTT.

The chain joins TRBV28 to TRBJ2-1; unclear D gene. From germline, CDR1 is MDHEN and CDR2 SYDVKM. Trimming took 6 bases from V and 2 from J, leaving 11 bases between them. The CDR3 is 14 residues long. In DNA form, the CDR3 reads TGTGCCAGCAGCCCCGACGGACCCTACAATGAGCAGTTCTTC. Its translation: CASSPDGPYNEQFF.

The genes are TRBV20-1 and TRBJ2-2, with D hard to call. The germline CDR1 and CDR2 sequences are DFQATT and SNEGSKA (reference sequence). There are 13 residues in the CDR3. V was shortened by 3 bases and J by 3 bases, with 8 bases between the two germline ends. The CDR3 loop reads CSARDAYTGELFF. Written as DNA, the CDR3 is TGCAGTGCTAGGGATGCCTACACCGGGGAGCTGTTTTTT.

V gene TRBV6-5 combines with J gene TRBJ1-2; 10 nucleotides agree with TRBD1. The V and J ends lost 4 bases and 6 bases, in that order; junction bases with no gene match: 5. The CDR3 length is 14 residues. Germline V gene lookup returns CDR1 MNHEY and CDR2 SVGAGI. CDR3 sequence (DNA): TGTGCCAGCAGTTCCGGGGACAGGGGAGATGGCTACACCTTC. Residues: CASSSGDRGDGYTF.

The rearrangement uses TRBV4-3 and TRBJ2-6; D is possibly TRBD1 (6 bases). CDR3 length equals 16 residues. Per the germline V gene, CDR1 is LGHNA and CDR2 is YSLEER. Trimming took off 3 bases at V and 6 bases at J, with 15 bases between the two ends. The CDR3: CASSHDDRPSANVLTF. The DNA for the CDR3 is TGCGCCAGCAGCCACGATGACAGGCCCTCGGCCAACGTCCTGACTTTC.

The chain combines TRBV4-1 with TRBJ1-6; 8 bases match TRBD1. Germline V gene sequence: CDR1 MGHRA, CDR2 YSYEKL. Unmatched junction bases numbered 12, after V lost 1 base and J lost 10 bases. This CDR3 is 17 amino acids long. CDR3 bases: TGCGCCAGCAGCCAAGTGGGTGGGCAGGGGGCATTGTCACCCCTCCACTTT. Protein sequence: CASSQVGGQGALSPLHF.

In its sample, this clonotype was seen a few times. This rearrangement joins TRBV7-8 to TRBJ1-6; D possibly corresponds to TRBD1 (6 bases). Germline CDR1 is SGHVS and CDR2 is FQNEAQ. The CDR3 contains 15 residues. V was cut by 1 base and J by 7 bases, with 11 bases left in between. The CDR3 sequence: CASSLDRGANSPLHF. The CDR3 DNA reads TGTGCCAGCAGCTTAGATCGGGGGGCAAATTCACCCCTCCACTTT. Complete variable domain (other parts from reference TRBV7-8 and TRBJ1-6): GAGVSQSPRYKVAKRGQDVALRCDPISGHVSLFWYQQALGQGPEFLTYFQNEAQLDKSGLPSDRFFAERPEGSVSTLKIQRTQQEDSAVYLCASSLDRGANSPLHFGNGTRLTVT.

The sample holds one count of this clonotype. The chain combines TRBV12-3 or TRBV12-4 with TRBJ2-1; TRBD1 matches at 7 bases. The CDR3 extends over 14 amino acids. Germline trimming cut 6 bases from V and 6 bases from J; bases unmatched to any gene: 8. The CDR3 region has the DNA TGTGCCAGCAGGACAGGGTTAGCGTCCAATGAGCAGTTCTTC. Its protein product is CASRTGLASNEQFF.

The rearrangement links TRBV29-1 to TRBJ2-3; D might be TRBD2 (6 bases). This CDR3 comprises 13 residues. The germline V gene has CDR1 SQVTM and CDR2 ANQGSEA. The V end was cut by 4 bases, the J end by 6 bases, with 14 bases between. CDR3 nucleotides: TGCAGCGTTGGCGGACTCGCGGGGGATACGCAGTATTTT. Translating gives CSVGGLAGDTQYF.

The chain is built from TRBV5-6 and TRBJ2-3; no clear D. V dropped 3 bases and J dropped 1 base, with 12 bases sitting between them. This CDR3 comprises 15 residues. Germline V gene sequence: CDR1 SGHDT, CDR2 YYEEEE. For the CDR3, the DNA is TGTGCCAGCAGCTCCATTGGGCGAGGCACAGATACGCAGTATTTT. Encoded protein: CASSSIGRGTDTQYF.

The gene calls are TRBV3-1 and TRBJ1-2; D not resolved. The ends were cut back, 4 bases at V and 2 bases at J, with 11 bases in the middle. The CDR3 extends over 14 amino acids. The germline V gene encodes CDR1 LGHDT and CDR2 YNNKEL (reference sequence). CDR3 nucleotide sequence: TGTGCCAGCAGCCGAGATCCGGGAAACTATGGCTACACCTTC. It encodes CASSRDPGNYGYTF.

This clonotype was detected many times. The chain is built from TRBV7-6 and TRBJ1-1, with 7 nucleotides matching TRBD1. The length of the CDR3 is 13 residues. The J segment lost 3 bases and the V segment lost 5 bases, leaving 3 bases of the junction unmatched. The germline V gene encodes CDR1 SGHVS and CDR2 FNYEAQ. The CDR3 DNA sequence: TGTGCCAGCAGCCCACAGGGGTACACTGAAGCTTTCTTT. Translated, it gives CASSPQGYTEAFF. Full variable domain (missing parts from reference TRBV7-6 and TRBJ1-1): GAGVSQSPRYKVTKRGQDVALRCDPISGHVSLYWYRQALGQGPEFLTYFNYEAQQDKSGLPNDRFSAERPEGSISTLTIQRTEQRDSAMYRCASSPQGYTEAFFGQGTRLTVV.

V is TRBV7-9 and J is TRBJ1-6; D might be TRBD1 (5 bases). This CDR3 has 16 residues. The V end was cut by 5 bases, the J end by 0 bases, with 11 bases between. Germline CDR1 SEHNR, CDR2 FQNEAQ (reference sequence). The CDR3 protein is CASSRGGSSYNSPLHF. The CDR3 nucleotides read TGTGCCAGCAGCCGCGGGGGGAGCTCCTATAATTCACCCCTCCACTTT.

The chain combines TRBV12-3 or TRBV12-4 with TRBJ2-3, with TRBD2 identical over 7 bases. The CDR3 loop spans 15 amino acids. The J segment lost 2 bases and the V segment lost 5 bases, leaving 7 bases of the junction unmatched. The CDR3 DNA is TGTGCCAGCAGTAAACGGGGGGAAGTCACAGATACGCAGTATTTT. As protein: CASSKRGEVTDTQYF.

CDR3 nucleotides: TGTGCCAGCAGTTCAGTGACTAGCGGGTCTGGGCGGGGAGATACGCAGTATTTT. Residues: CASSSVTSGSGRGDTQYF. The chain employs TRBV27 and TRBJ2-3, with 10 bases matching TRBD2. Germline values: CDR1 MNHEY, CDR2 SMNVEV (reference sequence). This CDR3 spans 18 amino acids. Losses at the gene ends were 4 bases for V and 5 bases for J; bases not matched to a gene: 15.

This clonotype was picked up a small number of times. The rearrangement uses TRBV11-2 and TRBJ2-7; 7 positions agree with TRBD1. V was pared by 7 bases and J by 2 bases, with 5 bases of the junction left unmatched. The CDR3 is 13 residues long. Germline assignment: CDR1 SGHAT and CDR2 FQNNGV. CDR3 coding DNA: TGTGCCAGCACGACAGGGCCGGCCTACGAGCAGTACTTC. Amino acid sequence: CASTTGPAYEQYF.

The chain carries TRBV7-2 and TRBJ2-3; 11 nucleotides agree with TRBD2. The CDR3 runs 17 residues. Germline V gene lookup returns CDR1 SGHTA and CDR2 FQGNSA. V shed 3 bases, J shed 0 bases, and the junction held 5 bases outside the gene matches. The CDR3 coding sequence is TGTGCCAGCAGCTTGGGACTAGCGGTTGCTAGCACAGATACGCAGTATTTT. Translated, it gives CASSLGLAVASTDTQYF. Based on the CDR3 plus reference TRBV7-2 and TRBJ2-3, the full variable domain is GAGVSQSPSNKVTEKGKDVELRCDPISGHTALYWYRQSLGQGLEFLIYFQGNSAPDKSGLPSDRFSAERTGGSVSTLTIQRTQQEDSAVYLCASSLGLAVASTDTQYFGPGTRLTVL.

This clonotype was observed a few times. The rearrangement links TRBV15 to TRBJ1-2, with D uncertain. Per the germline V gene, CDR1 is LNHNV and CDR2 is YYDKDF (reference sequence). The length of the CDR3 is 13 residues. V was trimmed by 1 base and J by 3 bases, leaving 6 bases between them. The CDR3 region is CATSRAQDYGYTF. Here the CDR3 DNA reads TGTGCCACCAGCAGAGCCCAAGACTATGGCTACACCTTC.

Worth noting for this clonotype: The germline gene is not matched at one end of the junction; a read error may be the cause. This sequence joins TRBV7-9 and TRBJ1-2, with D possibly being TRBD1 (5 bases). CDR1 and CDR2 from the germline V gene are SEHNR and FQNEAQ (reference sequence). The length of the CDR3 is 15 residues. Here the CDR3 DNA reads TGTGCCAGCAGCACCCAATCGGGGCCTAACTATGGCTACACTTTC. Its translation: CASSTQSGPNYGYTF.

The rearrangement joins TRBV3-1 to TRBJ2-7; D is uncertain. CDR1 and CDR2 from the germline V gene are LGHDT and YNNKEL (reference sequence). The CDR3 covers 14 residues. The V end was cut by 2 bases, the J end by 4 bases, with 12 bases between. The CDR3 sequence: CASSQRARHYEQYF. Written as DNA, the CDR3 is TGTGCCAGCAGCCAAAGGGCACGACATTACGAGCAGTACTTC.